The T cell receptor (beta chain) described here comes from a study of sequential checkpoint blockade in melanoma. Germline loops: CDR1 SNHLY, CDR2 FYNNEI. Trimming took off 6 bases at V and 0 bases at J, with 20 bases between the two ends. The CDR3 has 17 residues. This clone is labeled as medium-sized. Treatment indicated: randomized to nivolumab then ipilimumab (arm A) or the reverse (arm B). DNA-damaging chemotherapy had not been given to any patient beforehand. TCRdb keeps only in-frame clones here, not all; method: immunoSEQ multiplex PCR. There are about 11,000 clones in the sample; around 84% occur only once, and around 11% lies in the top ten.

This material consisted of CD8+ T cells sorted from blood (inferred from file names), taken from a patient given nivolumab and ipilimumab in sequence. The chain carries TRBV2 and TRBJ1-2; no clear D. The receptor was derived from a human donor with melanoma. In DNA form, the CDR3 reads TGTGCCAGCAGCGCAGAAGGACGGAGGACCTCTAACTATGGCTACACCTTC. This codes for CASSAEGRRTSNYGYTF.